These 17 T cell receptor beta chains were sequenced from one sample in a study of T cell changes during pregnancy in multiple sclerosis. Measured with immunoSEQ multiplex PCR; TCRdb has only the in-frame clones, and not every one. The sample carries over 35,000 clones, about nine tenths recorded once. Sequencing used CD8+ T cells from peripheral blood mononuclear cells, obtained in the first trimester of pregnancy. These receptors all come from a female donor with multiple sclerosis, enrolled in a pregnancy study.

CDR3 in DNA: TGTGCCAGCAGCTCCCTGGACTCTACAGATACGCAGTATTTT. Translation gives CASSSLDSTDTQYF. V gene TRBV7-3 combines with J gene TRBJ2-3; the D gene is possibly TRBD2 (5 bases). Trimming cost V 4 bases and J 3 bases, with 11 bases left between them. The CDR3 is made up of 14 amino acids. Germline CDR1 reads SGHTA; CDR2 reads FQGTGA.

This chain connects TRBV6-1 to TRBJ2-1; 10 nucleotides line up with TRBD2. The CDR3 has 15 amino acids. Germline-derived CDR1 and CDR2 are MNHNS and SASEGT. V shed 6 bases and J 4 bases; nucleotides not matched to a gene: 6. CDR3 protein: CASRRRTSGYNEQFF. For the CDR3, the DNA is TGTGCCAGCAGAAGGAGGACTAGCGGATACAATGAGCAGTTCTTC.

This rearrangement joins TRBV29-1 to TRBJ2-1, with TRBD2 matching over 8 bases. CDR1 and CDR2 (germline): SQVTM, ANQGSEA. CDR3 size: 13 residues. The V gene end was trimmed by 8 bases and the J gene end by 6 bases; junction bases not matched to a gene: 9. In nucleotides, the CDR3 is TGCAGCCTGTGGAGCGGGAGCTCCAATGAGCAGTTCTTC. This codes for CSLWSGSSNEQFF.

The chain couples TRBV7-9 to TRBJ1-4, with D possibly being TRBD1 (5 bases). The CDR3 extends over 14 amino acids. The germline V gene has CDR1 SEHNR and CDR2 FQNEAQ (reference sequence). V lost 1 base and J 4 bases, leaving 7 bases between the germline ends. CDR3 protein: CASSLGQFNEKLFF. CDR3 nucleotides: TGTGCCAGCAGCTTAGGACAGTTTAATGAAAAACTGTTTTTT.

V usage is TRBV11-3 and J usage is TRBJ2-2; D is possibly TRBD2 (5 bases). Germline V gene data show CDR1 as SGHNT and CDR2 as YENEEA. The CDR3 contains 15 residues. Trimming shortened V by 5 bases and J by 1 base, and 11 bases separated the two germline ends. The chain's CDR3 is CASSPSRGNTGELFF. CDR3 DNA sequence: TGTGCCAGCAGCCCCTCCCGGGGGAACACCGGGGAGCTGTTTTTT.

V and J are TRBV4-1 and TRBJ1-5; 8 bases are shared with TRBD1. Looked up from germline, CDR1 is MGHRA and CDR2 is YSYEKL. The ends lost 4 bases at V and 7 bases at J; junction bases unmatched: 3. The CDR3 is 13 amino acids. In DNA form, the CDR3 reads TGCGCCAGCAGCCGCGACAGGGGCCAGCCCCAGCATTTT. Its translation: CASSRDRGQPQHF.

The chain links TRBV30 to TRBJ1-3; possibly TRBD1 for D (5 bases). The V gene's germline CDR1 is GTSNPN and CDR2 SVGIG (reference sequence). CDR3 size: 13 residues. Trimming pared 5 bases from V and 6 bases from J, leaving 14 bases between. DNA of the CDR3: TGTGCCTGGGGGGGAGGGGTCCAAAACACCATATATTTT. This translates into CAWGGGVQNTIYF.

The V gene is TRBV2, the J gene TRBJ1-4; weak D call: TRBD1 (5 bases). Germline V gene sequence: CDR1 SNHLY, CDR2 FYNNEI. The CDR3 consists of 17 residues. Trimming left V 1 base short and J 3 bases short, with 15 bases between. CDR3 residues: CASSEGDQGASNEKLFF. The CDR3 nucleotides are TGTGCCAGCAGTGAAGGGGATCAGGGCGCTTCTAATGAAAAACTGTTTTTT.

V and J are TRBV5-6 and TRBJ2-1; possibly TRBD2 for D (6 bases). V lost 4 bases to trimming and J lost 8 bases, with 16 bases between them. Looked up from germline, CDR1 is SGHDT and CDR2 is YYEEEE. The CDR3 covers 14 residues. The DNA for the CDR3 is TGTGCCAGCAGCCCCCGGTACAGGAGGGATGAGCAGTTCTTC. Protein: CASSPRYRRDEQFF.

The chain uses TRBV5-5 and TRBJ1-5, with D possibly matching TRBD1 (6 bases). The CDR3 spans 16 residues. The germline gives CDR1 SGHKS, CDR2 YYEKEE (reference sequence). Trimming took 3 bases from V and 0 from J, leaving 13 bases between them. The CDR3 loop reads CASSWGPGYSNQPQHF. The CDR3 region has the DNA TGTGCCAGCAGCTGGGGGCCTGGTTATAGCAATCAGCCCCAGCATTTT.

This chain uses TRBV29-1 with TRBJ2-1, with 9 bases identical to TRBD2. Germline-derived CDR1 and CDR2 are SQVTM and ANQGSEA. This CDR3 is 14 amino acids long. The DNA of the CDR3 is TGCAGGGCCAGCGGGAGGAGGGGGAGCGATGAGCAGTTCTTC. Translating it yields CRASGRRGSDEQFF.

The chain links TRBV6-5 to TRBJ1-5; D is ambiguous. Germline CDR1 reads MNHEY; CDR2 reads SVGAGI. The V and J ends lost 4 bases and 4 bases respectively, with 14 bases between them. CDR3 size: 15 residues. This CDR3 reads CASSSPPVPNQPQHF. The CDR3 bases are TGTGCCAGCAGTTCCCCCCCGGTACCGAATCAGCCCCAGCATTTT.

This clone was detected once. The rearrangement links TRBV5-1 to TRBJ2-7; 8 nucleotides match TRBD1. In germline, CDR1 is SGHRS, CDR2 YFSETQ. CDR3 length: 16 amino acids. Trimming took 0 bases from V and 1 from J; bases not matched to a gene: 6. CDR3 DNA sequence: TGCGCCAGCAGCTTGGAGGGACAGGCCGCTTCCTACGAGCAGTACTTC. Translated, it gives CASSLEGQAASYEQYF.

V usage is TRBV5-1 and J usage is TRBJ2-3; D possibly corresponds to TRBD2 (5 bases). Germline lookup yields CDR1 SGHRS and CDR2 YFSETQ. The CDR3 has 16 residues. V was clipped by 1 base and J by 0 bases, with 12 bases between them. CDR3 region: CASSLYRGTSTDTQYF. The CDR3 region has the DNA TGCGCCAGCAGCTTGTACCGGGGTACTAGCACAGATACGCAGTATTTT.

The chain recombines TRBV28 with TRBJ1-5, with D uncertain. The CDR3 spans 14 residues. Trimming cost V 5 bases and J 2 bases, with 10 bases left between them. Germline CDR1 reads MDHEN; CDR2 reads SYDVKM. The CDR3, as DNA: TGTGCCAGCAGTCCCCAGGTGGGCAATCAGCCCCAGCATTTT. The encoded protein is CASSPQVGNQPQHF.

As DNA, the CDR3 is TGTGCCAGCTCAGACCCCGGGACAGTTAATCGCGATGGCTACACCTTC. Translating it yields CASSDPGTVNRDGYTF. V is TRBV18 and J is TRBJ1-2; TRBD1 aligns across 7 bases. The CDR3 loop spans 16 amino acids. Per germline, CDR1 KGHSH and CDR2 LQKENI. V lost 5 bases and J lost 6; bases outside the gene matches: 15.

The chain recombines TRBV28 with TRBJ2-2; 11 bases align to TRBD2. After removal of 7 bases from V and 4 bases from J, the junction contained 11 bases not matched to a gene. The germline V gene has CDR1 MDHEN and CDR2 SYDVKM. The CDR3 has 17 amino acids. The CDR3 nucleotides read TGTGCCAGCAACTTGGGACTAGCGGACGATCGCACCGGGGAGCTGTTTTTT. Residues: CASNLGLADDRTGELFF.